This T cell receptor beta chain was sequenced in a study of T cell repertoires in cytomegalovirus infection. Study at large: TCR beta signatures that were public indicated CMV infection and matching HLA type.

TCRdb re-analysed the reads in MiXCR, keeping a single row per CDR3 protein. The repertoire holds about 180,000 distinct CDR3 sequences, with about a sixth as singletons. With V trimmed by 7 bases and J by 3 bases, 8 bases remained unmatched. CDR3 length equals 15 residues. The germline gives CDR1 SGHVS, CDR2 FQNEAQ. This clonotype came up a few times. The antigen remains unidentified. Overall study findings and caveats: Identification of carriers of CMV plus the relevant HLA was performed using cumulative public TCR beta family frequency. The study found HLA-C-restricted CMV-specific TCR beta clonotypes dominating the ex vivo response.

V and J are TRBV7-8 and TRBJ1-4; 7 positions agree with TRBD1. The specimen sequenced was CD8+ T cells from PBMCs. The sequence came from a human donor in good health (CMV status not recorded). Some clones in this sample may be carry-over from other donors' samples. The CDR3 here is CASTYAGGSNEKLFF. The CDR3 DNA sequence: TGTGCCAGCACCTATGCAGGGGGGTCTAATGAAAAACTGTTTTTT.